This entry features one T cell receptor beta chain sequence. This clonotype has more than one count but fewer than ten. What this receptor recognizes is not known. Compared with germline, one end of the junction differs, possibly owing to a read error. Genomic DNA served as template for TCR beta VDJ combination and CDR3 sequence profiling. An Illumina HiSeq 2000 was the platform used for TCR repertoire sequencing. As for how the authors treated the data: Repertoires were assessed using TRBV/TRBJ rearrangement plots, CDR3 size and DJ length profiles, and Simpson's diversity index. The immunodominant clone was defined as the most abundant DNA sequence in deep sequencing data. CDR3 amino acid sequences were screened for sharing across subjects and compared with published repertoires and the VDJdb database. TCRdb reran the public reads through fastp at Q25 and MiXCR, keeping productive beta chains. Duplicate CDR3 protein sequences are folded into a single record with the most common DNA and genes. Here the V and J calls rest on TCRdb's processing, not on the authors' analysis. Present in this sample are 150,000 to 200,000 distinct CDR3 sequences, roughly 50% of which were seen just once. 1.8% of the sample comes from the top ten.

The sample comes from a study of CD8+CD57+ T cells in acquired aplastic anemia (dated by TCRdb to the late 2010s). Describing the broader study: On average, sorted CD4+ and CD8+ cells yielded about 3 ug of extracted DNA, with a range of roughly 0.19 to 27.4 ug. A CD8+CD57+ expansion meant a frequency higher than the mean frequency seen in healthy subjects.

Study-wide findings and limitations: Twenty-nine CD8+ CDR3 sequences were found to be shared between patients and controls, but these sequences appeared to be highly expressed in patients and within the immunodominant clones of the patients. Patients and healthy controls showed no significant difference in CD8+ Simpson's diversity (P=0.060).

Flow cytometry had shown CD8+CD57+ cell expansion in the patients selected for sequencing. Every patient had severe acquired aplastic anemia, diagnosed using the International Study of Aplastic Anemia and Agranulocytosis and Camitta criteria. No therapy had been received by the patients at the time of blood sampling. In the study, sorted CD4+ and CD8+ blood T cells from patients with severe aplastic anemia and from healthy subjects underwent deep sequencing of TCR repertoires. Patients were enrolled in the USA under clinicaltrials.gov protocols 00001620, 01623167, 00001397, 00071045, 00081523 and 00961064. Ficoll-Paque density gradient centrifugation was used to isolate peripheral blood mononuclear cells. Before DNA extraction, CD4+ and CD8+ T cells were sorted with FACS or magnetic beads. This receptor was taken from a human donor with aplastic anemia. Sequencing was carried out using sorted CD4+, CD8+, or CD8+CD57+ T cells (not recorded which) from PBMCs.

The nucleotide sequence reads TGTGCCATCAGTGTGACAGGGGGTGGACACGAGCAGTACTTT. This translates into CAISVTGGGHEQYF. The chain was built from TRBV10-3 and TRBJ2-7, with 9 middle bases fitting TRBD1. As encoded in the germline V gene, CDR1 is ENHRY while CDR2 is SYGVKD. Counted from cysteine to phenylalanine, this CDR3 has 14 amino acids. Solely the CDR3 DNA is kept, with 42 bases framed from the first base.